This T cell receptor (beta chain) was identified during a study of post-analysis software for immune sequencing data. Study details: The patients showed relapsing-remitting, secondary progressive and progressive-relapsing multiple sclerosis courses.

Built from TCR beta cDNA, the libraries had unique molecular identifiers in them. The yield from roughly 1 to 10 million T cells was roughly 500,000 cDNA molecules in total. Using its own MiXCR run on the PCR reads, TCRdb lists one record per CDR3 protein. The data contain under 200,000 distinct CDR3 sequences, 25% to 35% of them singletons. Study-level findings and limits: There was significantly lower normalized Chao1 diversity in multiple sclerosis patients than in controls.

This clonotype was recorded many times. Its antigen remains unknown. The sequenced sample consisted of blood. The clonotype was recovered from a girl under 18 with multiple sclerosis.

CDR3 loop: CSARGHIHYEQYF. DNA of the CDR3: TGCAGTGCTAGGGGGCATATCCACTACGAGCAGTACTTC. The rearrangement joins TRBV20-1 to TRBJ2-7, with D possibly TRBD1 on 5 matching bases. The germline CDR1 and CDR2 sequences are DFQATT and SNEGSKA (reference sequence). Trimming removed 3 bases at V and 3 bases at J, with 12 bases between. The CDR3 totals 13 residues.